This TCR beta chain was found in a study of blood T cell repertoires in COVID-19. Study overall: Samples taken during acute and convalescent COVID-19 were collected in the United States, Italy and Spain. PBMCs, B-cell-depleted T cells, or T cells were the source of the cDNA or gDNA that made up the material.

Assay used: immunoSEQ multiplex PCR; TCRdb lists only in-frame clones, some missing. The table has under 150,000 clones, over 80% seen once. Germline V gives CDR1 LNHDA, CDR2 SQIVND (reference sequence). The CDR3 covers 14 residues. V was pared by 6 bases and J by 1 base, with 12 bases between. Enrolled through a virtual design, the participants were between about 18 and 89 years of age and came from about two dozen US areas. Clinical history as reported by participants underpinned cohort assignment. The sequence was obtained from a man aged 25-45 years who had recovered from COVID-19. The rearrangement uses TRBV19 and TRBJ1-2; D not certain. The sequencing input was PBMCs or T cells enriched from blood (not recorded which). DNA of the CDR3: TGTGCCAGTAGCATGGCCGGGGATAACTATGGCTACACCTTC. Its protein is CASSMAGDNYGYTF.